The 25 T cell receptor beta chains presented below share a single source sample, sequenced in a study of blood T cell repertoires in COVID-19. Generated by immunoSEQ multiplex PCR, the TCRdb table keeps only in-frame clones and is missing some. This table has around 130,000 clones, approximately 84% appearing once. What was sequenced was peripheral blood. The receptors here all came from a human donor in a cohort sampled during active COVID-19.

The genes are TRBV12-3 or TRBV12-4 and TRBJ1-2; 9 bases match TRBD1. Trimming removed 8 bases from V and 5 bases from J; junction bases left unmatched: 6. The CDR3 spans 13 residues. The CDR3: CASGEDRGYGYTF. As DNA, the CDR3 is TGTGCCAGCGGGGAGGACAGGGGATATGGCTACACCTTC.

This clone was counted once. The rearrangement uses TRBV6-5 and TRBJ2-1, with 8 nucleotides matching TRBD2. The CDR3 covers 15 residues. V was clipped by 5 bases and J by 7 bases; unmatched bases: 10. Germline V gene data show CDR1 as MNHEY and CDR2 as SVGAGI. In DNA, the CDR3 is TGTGCCAGCAGTAACCGGGGGGGCCTTGGGAATGAGCAGTTCTTC. Its protein is CASSNRGGLGNEQFF.

J is TRBJ2-7 and V is TRBV18, with D tentatively TRBD1 (6 bases). Trimming took off 4 bases at V and 2 bases at J, with 12 bases between the two ends. CDR3 length: 14 residues. From germline, CDR1 is KGHSH and CDR2 LQKENI. CDR3 nucleotides: TGTGCCAGCTCACAATCCCAGGGGACCTACGAGCAGTACTTC. Protein: CASSQSQGTYEQYF.

CDR3 coding DNA: TGTGCCAGCAGTAGGACAGCTGAAGCTTTCTTT. Translated: CASSRTAEAFF. V and J are TRBV12-3 or TRBV12-4 and TRBJ1-1; D perhaps matches TRBD1 (6 bases). This CDR3 is 11 amino acids long. The V and J ends lost 5 bases and 6 bases respectively, with 7 bases between them.

The CDR3 sequence: CASSLAHPGVSPLHF. DNA for the CDR3: TGTGCCAGCAGCTTAGCGCATCCCGGGGTATCACCCCTCCACTTT. This chain uses TRBV7-2 with TRBJ1-6; no definite D call. CDR3 length: 15 residues. V dropped 0 bases and J dropped 10 bases, with 13 bases sitting between them. Per the germline V gene, CDR1 is SGHTA and CDR2 is FQGNSA.

The CDR3 DNA sequence: TGTGCCAGTTTGCGGGGGGGCACCGGGGAGCTGTTTTTT. Its protein is CASLRGGTGELFF. This rearrangement joins TRBV19 to TRBJ2-2; TRBD2 matches at 9 bases. Germline V CDR1 and CDR2: LNHDA, SQIVND (reference sequence). CDR3 length: 13 amino acids. The junction had 2 bases not matched to a gene; V was cut back by 8 bases and J by 4 bases.

This chain links TRBV6-6 with TRBJ1-5, with D perhaps TRBD1 (6 bases). The V gene lost 6 bases and the J gene lost 4 bases, with 13 bases spanning the gap. The CDR3 is 14 amino acids. The germline V gene has CDR1 MNHNY and CDR2 SVGAGI (reference sequence). CDR3 DNA: TGTGCCAGCAGACAGGGTGGTGGTAATCAGCCCCAGCATTTT. It yields the protein CASRQGGGNQPQHF.

V is TRBV9 and J is TRBJ2-7, with 8 bases identical to TRBD1. With 2 bases clipped from V and 3 bases from J, the junction kept 4 bases outside the gene matches. This CDR3 has 14 amino acids. CDR1 and CDR2 from the germline V gene are SGDLS and YYNGEE. CDR3 coding DNA: TGTGCCAGCAGCGTGGGACAGGCGAGCTACGAGCAGTACTTC. This sequence encodes CASSVGQASYEQYF. Full variable domain (outside the CDR3, taken from reference TRBV9 and TRBJ2-7): DSGVTQTPKHLITATGQRVTLRCSPRSGDLSVYWYQQSLDQGLQFLIQYYNGEERAKGNILERFSAQQFPDLHSELNLSSLELGDSALYFCASSVGQASYEQYFGPGTRLTVT.

In this sample, this clone turned up once. The V gene is TRBV5-6, the J gene TRBJ2-2; D possibly corresponds to TRBD2 (6 bases). The CDR3 extends over 16 amino acids. Trimming removed 0 bases from V and 2 bases from J, with 11 bases in between. Germline loops: CDR1 SGHDT, CDR2 YYEEEE. DNA for the CDR3: TGTGCCAGCAGCTTGGCCGGGGGAGGAAACACCGGGGAGCTGTTTTTT. Amino acids: CASSLAGGGNTGELFF.

This clone has only a few counts. This chain joins TRBV4-2 and TRBJ2-2, with D unclear. V was clipped by 1 base and J by 2 bases, with 11 bases between them. Germline-derived CDR1 and CDR2 are LGHNA and YNFKEQ. There are 16 residues in the CDR3. In nucleotides, the CDR3 is TGTGCCAGCAGCCAAGCGGTTGCCCCCAACACCGGGGAGCTGTTTTTT. It translates to CASSQAVAPNTGELFF.

This clone was detected once. V and J are TRBV9 and TRBJ2-1; D unresolved. The CDR3 totals 15 residues. The germline V gene encodes CDR1 SGDLS and CDR2 YYNGEE. The V gene lost 4 bases and the J gene lost 0 bases, with 11 bases spanning the gap. The CDR3 DNA follows: TGTGCCAGCAGCCCCACAACCCTCTCCTACAATGAGCAGTTCTTC. It is translated as CASSPTTLSYNEQFF.

V gene TRBV3-1 (or the pseudogene TRBV3-2) combines with J gene TRBJ2-7; 9 bases line up with TRBD2. This CDR3 comprises 16 residues. Germline V lookup: CDR1 LGHDT, CDR2 YNNKEL (reference sequence). V was clipped by 0 bases and J by 2 bases; unmatched bases: 5. The CDR3 region is CASSQERQRGAYEQYF. CDR3 DNA sequence: TGTGCCAGCAGCCAAGAGAGACAGCGGGGGGCCTACGAGCAGTACTTC.

This chain links TRBV2 with TRBJ2-4; tentatively, D is TRBD2 (7 bases). V lost 0 bases, J lost 14 bases, and 20 bases lay in between. This CDR3 has 15 residues. Germline loops: CDR1 SNHLY, CDR2 FYNNEI. CDR3 in DNA: TGTGCCAGCAGTGAAGCATCGGCTGGAGGGGGGGGAAAGTACTTC. Its translation is CASSEASAGGGGKYF.

The table lists this clone with a few counts. The rearrangement links TRBV6-5 to TRBJ1-4; D is unresolved. The CDR3 is 12 residues long. V lost 4 bases to trimming and J lost 8 bases, with 8 bases between them. CDR1 is MNHEY, CDR2 SVGAGI, per germline. The CDR3: CASSLRREKLFF. CDR3 DNA: TGTGCCAGCAGTTTACGGAGGGAAAAACTGTTTTTT.

This clone came up once. The J gene is TRBJ2-5, the V gene TRBV6-4; D uncertain. This CDR3 has 13 residues. Germline CDR1 reads MRHNA; CDR2 reads SNTAGT. The V end lost 0 bases, the J end lost 5 bases, and 7 bases lay between the germline ends. CDR3 DNA: TGTGCCAGCAGTGACTCGAGTGTGGAGACCCAGTACTTC. It yields the protein CASSDSSVETQYF.

The rearrangement links TRBV9 to TRBJ2-2, with a weak D call TRBD1 (6 bases). V shed 2 bases and J shed 7 bases, with 12 bases lying between them. CDR1 is SGDLS and CDR2 is YYNGEE in the germline V gene. The CDR3 is 14 residues long. For the CDR3, the DNA is TGTGCCAGCAGCGTTTCTGGGGGCGGCGGGGAGCTGTTTTTT. Its translation is CASSVSGGGGELFF. Full variable domain (missing parts from reference TRBV9 and TRBJ2-2): DSGVTQTPKHLITATGQRVTLRCSPRSGDLSVYWYQQSLDQGLQFLIQYYNGEERAKGNILERFSAQQFPDLHSELNLSSLELGDSALYFCASSVSGGGGELFFGEGSRLTVL.

This clone was seen just once. CDR3 amino acids: CASSWGLESSTDTQYF. CDR3 nucleotides: TGTGCCAGCAGCTGGGGACTCGAGTCTAGCACAGATACGCAGTATTTT. The V call is TRBV5-8, the J call TRBJ2-3, with a possible D match to TRBD2 (6 bases). Looked up from germline, CDR1 is SGHTS and CDR2 is YDEGEE. The germline V and J ends were trimmed by 3 bases and 0 bases, with 14 bases remaining between them. The CDR3 loop spans 16 amino acids. The variable domain in full, with the rest retrieved from reference TRBV5-8 and TRBJ2-3, is EAGVTQSPTHLIKTRGQQATLRCSPISGHTSVYWYQQALGLGLQFLLWYDEGEERNRGNFPPRFSGRQFPNYSSELNVNALELEDSALYLCASSWGLESSTDTQYFGPGTRLTVL.

This clone has a single count. V is TRBV9 and J is TRBJ1-3, with 7 positions matching TRBD1. Per the germline V gene, CDR1 is SGDLS and CDR2 is YYNGEE. The CDR3 runs 15 residues. The ends lost 0 bases at V and 2 bases at J; junction bases unmatched: 2. The CDR3 sequence: CASSVGQGAGNTIYF. The CDR3 bases are TGTGCCAGCAGCGTAGGGCAGGGGGCTGGAAACACCATATATTTT. The whole variable domain, remainder taken from reference TRBV9 and TRBJ1-3, is DSGVTQTPKHLITATGQRVTLRCSPRSGDLSVYWYQQSLDQGLQFLIQYYNGEERAKGNILERFSAQQFPDLHSELNLSSLELGDSALYFCASSVGQGAGNTIYFGEGSWLTVV.

The chain uses TRBV18 and TRBJ1-1; maybe TRBD1 (6 bases). This CDR3 is built from 13 residues. In germline, CDR1 is KGHSH, CDR2 LQKENI. V shed 8 bases and J shed 5 bases, with 15 bases lying between them. Here the CDR3 DNA reads TGTGCCAGCACAAGGGGGTACGGTACTGAAGCTTTCTTT. The encoded protein is CASTRGYGTEAFF.

The gene calls are TRBV5-5 and TRBJ2-2; D uncertain. The germline V gene encodes CDR1 SGHKS and CDR2 YYEKEE (reference sequence). With 0 bases removed from V and 7 bases from J, the gap between germline ends came to 4 bases. The CDR3 is made up of 12 amino acids. The CDR3 protein is CASSLAFGELFF. Written as DNA, the CDR3 is TGTGCCAGCAGCTTGGCTTTCGGGGAGCTGTTTTTT.

The chain has TRBV5-6 and TRBJ1-2; 7 bases are shared with TRBD1. V lost 2 bases to trimming and J lost 1 base; unmatched junction nucleotides: 2. Germline V gene lookup returns CDR1 SGHDT and CDR2 YYEEEE. There are 14 residues in the CDR3. The DNA for the CDR3 is TGTGCCAGCAGCTTCGGACAGGTTAACTATGGCTACACCTTC. As protein: CASSFGQVNYGYTF.

The J gene is TRBJ1-1, the V gene TRBV18, with TRBD1 matching 7 bases. CDR3 length equals 17 residues. Germline CDR1 KGHSH, CDR2 LQKENI. V was clipped by 2 bases and J by 0 bases; unmatched bases: 9. In DNA, the CDR3 is TGTGCCAGCTCACCAATAGGTCAGGGGGTACTGAACACTGAAGCTTTCTTT. Translation gives CASSPIGQGVLNTEAFF. The full variable domain, completed using reference TRBV18 and TRBJ1-1, is NAGVMQNPRHLVRRRGQEARLRCSPMKGHSHVYWYRQLPEEGLKFMVYLQKENIIDESGMPKERFSAEFPKEGPSILRIQQVVRGDSAAYFCASSPIGQGVLNTEAFFGQGTRLTVV.

The rearrangement links TRBV25-1 to TRBJ1-2; D might be TRBD1 (6 bases). The CDR3 covers 12 residues. Looked up from germline, CDR1 is MGHDK and CDR2 is SYGVNS. The V end was cut by 10 bases, the J end by 7 bases, with 16 bases between. The CDR3 loop reads CATKKQGGGYTF. CDR3 DNA: TGTGCCACCAAAAAACAGGGTGGTGGCTACACCTTC.

The rearrangement links TRBV7-2 to TRBJ1-2; 7 bases match TRBD1. The length of the CDR3 is 15 residues. The trim removed 5 bases at V and 4 bases at J, leaving 10 bases unmatched. The germline CDR1 and CDR2 sequences are SGHTA and FQGNSA. Here the CDR3 reads CASSAQGGGGYGYTF. CDR3 DNA sequence: TGTGCCAGCAGCGCTCAGGGGGGAGGAGGCTATGGCTACACCTTC. The variable domain in full, with the rest retrieved from reference TRBV7-2 and TRBJ1-2, is GAGVSQSPSNKVTEKGKDVELRCDPISGHTALYWYRQSLGQGLEFLIYFQGNSAPDKSGLPSDRFSAERTGGSVSTLTIQRTQQEDSAVYLCASSAQGGGGYGYTFGSGTRLTVV.

The rearrangement links TRBV11-3 to TRBJ2-3; 9 bases are shared with TRBD1. The CDR3 runs 13 residues. Trimming removed 5 bases from V and 3 bases from J; junction bases left unmatched: 0. Looked up from germline, CDR1 is SGHNT and CDR2 is YENEEA. The CDR3 reads CASSGTGTDTQYF. CDR3 sequence (DNA): TGTGCCAGCAGCGGGACAGGGACAGATACGCAGTATTTT. The full variable domain, in which reference TRBV11-3 and TRBJ2-3 provide the parts outside the CDR3, is EAGVVQSPRYKIIEKKQPVAFWCNPISGHNTLYWYLQNLGQGPELLIRYENEEAVDDSQLPKDRFSAERLKGVDSTLKIQPAELGDSAVYLCASSGTGTDTQYFGPGTRLTVL.